The 22 T cell receptor beta chains given below trace back to one sample, sequenced in a study of shared T cell receptors in the human thymus. Sequenced by immunoSEQ multiplex PCR; TCRdb stores in-frame clones only, minus some. The repertoire has hundreds of thousands of clones, roughly 88% of them found once; the top ten carry approximately 0.011%. Another study also made use of these data, one on human thymus T cells.

The sequenced sample was thymocytes. These receptors originate from a boy less than two years old with a congenital heart defect.

CDR3 bases: TGTGCCAGCAGTTTCCAACAGGGACGGGACTACGAGCAGTACTTC. Translation: CASSFQQGRDYEQYF. The genes are TRBV28 and TRBJ2-7; D might be TRBD1 (6 bases). The CDR3 contains 15 residues. Germline CDR1 is MDHEN and CDR2 is SYDVKM. Trimming shortened V by 3 bases and J by 3 bases, and 15 bases separated the two germline ends.

The CDR3 reads CASSQEIQGFEETQYF. As DNA, the CDR3 is TGCGCCAGCAGCCAAGAGATCCAGGGTTTTGAAGAGACCCAGTACTTC. The rearrangement joins TRBV4-3 to TRBJ2-5, with TRBD1 as a possible D gene (5 bases). The CDR3 has 16 amino acids. Trimming removed 0 bases at V and 3 bases at J, with 14 bases between. Germline V lookup: CDR1 LGHNA, CDR2 YSLEER.

The V gene is TRBV15, the J gene TRBJ2-3; 14 nucleotides agree with TRBD2. CDR3 length: 17 residues. The V gene end was trimmed by 1 base and the J gene end by 4 bases; junction bases not matched to a gene: 4. The germline V gene has CDR1 LNHNV and CDR2 YYDKDF (reference sequence). CDR3 sequence (DNA): TGTGCCACCAGCAGAGGGACTAGCGGGAGGCGGGCAGATACGCAGTATTTT. This translates into CATSRGTSGRRADTQYF.

This chain uses TRBV4-1 with TRBJ1-2; 8 bases are a match to TRBD1. CDR1 is MGHRA, CDR2 YSYEKL, per germline. The CDR3 is 15 amino acids. After removal of 0 bases from V and 4 bases from J, the junction contained 4 bases not matched to a gene. CDR3 loop: CASSQDLQGAYGYTF. The CDR3 DNA follows: TGCGCCAGCAGCCAAGACCTTCAGGGGGCCTATGGCTACACCTTC.

The J gene is TRBJ2-6, the V gene TRBV6-4; 13 positions match TRBD2. The CDR3 has 19 amino acids. V was clipped by 5 bases and J by 0 bases; unmatched bases: 7. Germline lookup yields CDR1 MRHNA and CDR2 SNTAGT. CDR3 loop: CASSSMGLAGNSGANVLTF. CDR3 in DNA: TGTGCCAGCAGTTCGATGGGACTAGCGGGAAACTCTGGGGCCAACGTCCTGACTTTC.

The chain uses TRBV27 and TRBJ1-1; 9 nucleotides align to TRBD1. CDR1 and CDR2 from the germline V gene are MNHEY and SMNVEV (reference sequence). The length of the CDR3 is 14 residues. V was clipped by 7 bases and J by 6 bases; unmatched bases: 9. DNA for the CDR3: TGTGCCAGCATCAGACAGGGGGGAGGCGCTGAAGCTTTCTTT. Protein: CASIRQGGGAEAFF.

This clone was counted once. The genes are TRBV10-1 and TRBJ2-7, with 8 bases fitting TRBD2. Germline V CDR1 and CDR2: WNHNN, SYGVQD (reference sequence). The trim removed 8 bases at V and 1 base at J, leaving 4 bases unmatched. The CDR3 sequence is 13 residues long. CDR3 protein: CASRPGGSYEQYF. CDR3 nucleotide sequence: TGCGCCAGCCGGCCGGGGGGGTCCTACGAGCAGTACTTC.

V usage is TRBV7-9 and J usage is TRBJ2-1; TRBD2 might be the D (6 bases). Germline V CDR1 and CDR2: SEHNR, FQNEAQ (reference sequence). The V end lost 3 bases, the J end lost 7 bases, and 13 bases lay between the germline ends. CDR3 length: 14 residues. The CDR3 is CASSLAGRKNEQFF. CDR3 DNA: TGTGCCAGCAGCTTGGCCGGGAGAAAGAATGAGCAGTTCTTC. Together with reference TRBV7-9 and TRBJ2-1, the CDR3 gives the full variable domain: DTGVSQNPRHKITKRGQNVTFRCDPISEHNRLYWYRQTLGQGPEFLTYFQNEAQLEKSRLLSDRFSAERPKGSFSTLEIQRTEQGDSAMYLCASSLAGRKNEQFFGPGTRLTVL.

This clone has a handful of counts. The rearrangement joins TRBV19 to TRBJ2-7, with 9 bases aligning to TRBD1. This CDR3 has 13 amino acids. Germline V gene data show CDR1 as LNHDA and CDR2 as SQIVND (reference sequence). The junction had 5 bases not matched to a gene; V was cut back by 2 bases and J by 9 bases. The CDR3 reads CASSINRGHTQYF. The CDR3 DNA reads as TGTGCCAGTAGTATAAACAGGGGGCACACGCAGTACTTC.

The chain carries TRBV10-3 and TRBJ2-5, with a tentative D call TRBD2 (8 bases). V was clipped by 10 bases and J by 4 bases, with 19 bases between them. Germline values: CDR1 ENHRY, CDR2 SYGVKD. This CDR3 region has 14 residues. The CDR3 here is CASLHRGLGETQYF. CDR3 in DNA: TGTGCCAGCCTTCACAGGGGACTAGGAGAGACCCAGTACTTC.

The chain is built from TRBV5-8 and TRBJ2-7; 7 bases are a match to TRBD1. Germline V gene lookup returns CDR1 SGHTS and CDR2 YDEGEE. V trimming: 4 bases; J trimming: 3 bases; junction bases outside the gene matches: 10. The CDR3 spans 15 residues. The CDR3 region has the DNA TGTGCCAGCAGCCCCATCCGGGACAGAGACTACGAGCAGTACTTC. Protein sequence: CASSPIRDRDYEQYF.

The chain couples TRBV4-1 to TRBJ2-7; TRBD1 agrees at 9 bases. The germline gives CDR1 MGHRA, CDR2 YSYEKL. V lost 1 base, J lost 1 base, and 11 bases stayed unmatched. CDR3 length: 18 amino acids. This chain's CDR3 is CASSQGTKPGQGSYEQYF. The CDR3, as DNA: TGCGCCAGCAGCCAAGGAACTAAACCGGGACAGGGATCCTACGAGCAGTACTTC.

With respect to this clone: An end of the junction does not agree with germline; a read error may underlie this. The chain employs TRBV7-9 and TRBJ2-2; D gene ambiguous. This CDR3 has 12 residues. Germline values: CDR1 SEHNR, CDR2 FQNEAQ (reference sequence). The CDR3 DNA follows: TGTGCCAGCAGCGTAGCCTCCGGGGAGCTGTTTTTT. Translated: CASSVASGELFF.

V and J are TRBV5-6 and TRBJ1-2; perhaps TRBD1 as D (6 bases). This CDR3 has 16 residues. The germline gives CDR1 SGHDT, CDR2 YYEEEE. Trimming removed 0 bases from V and 4 bases from J, with 16 bases in between. CDR3 bases: TGTGCCAGCAGCTTGGCCGGGGGGGCGCCTAGCTATGGCTACACCTTC. Translated, it gives CASSLAGGAPSYGYTF.

The chain has TRBV2 and TRBJ2-5; 11 bases align to TRBD2. The end of the DNA is better explained by TRBJ2-7, so the J call may be wrong. Germline-derived CDR1 and CDR2 are SNHLY and FYNNEI. There are 15 residues in the CDR3. The CDR3, as DNA: TGTGCCAGCAGCTCACTAGCGGGAGTAGGGTACGAGCAGTACTTC. It yields the protein CASSSLAGVGYEQYF.

CDR3 amino acids: CASSLAGSNQPQHF. In DNA form, the CDR3 reads TGTGCCAGCAGCTTGGCAGGAAGCAATCAGCCCCAGCATTTT. The gene calls are TRBV11-2 and TRBJ1-5, with D unclear. Trimming removed 3 bases at V and 1 base at J, with 7 bases between. CDR3 length: 14 amino acids. CDR1 and CDR2 from the germline V gene are SGHAT and FQNNGV.

This clone appeared once. The CDR3 here is CSVRRGTGADGYTF. The CDR3 DNA sequence: TGCAGCGTCCGCCGAGGGACAGGGGCCGATGGCTACACCTTC. V and J are TRBV29-1 and TRBJ1-2; 10 nucleotides match TRBD1. Unmatched junction bases numbered 10, after V lost 6 bases and J lost 6 bases. The CDR3 spans 14 residues. Germline loops: CDR1 SQVTM, CDR2 ANQGSEA.

This chain links TRBV9 with TRBJ2-5; 9 bases line up with TRBD2. The CDR3 totals 15 residues. V lost 0 bases and J lost 3; bases outside the gene matches: 3. Germline V CDR1 and CDR2: SGDLS, YYNGEE. Here the CDR3 DNA reads TGTGCCAGCAGCGTAGCTGGCGGGAGGGAAGAGACCCAGTACTTC. This codes for CASSVAGGREETQYF. Complete variable domain (other parts from reference TRBV9 and TRBJ2-5): DSGVTQTPKHLITATGQRVTLRCSPRSGDLSVYWYQQSLDQGLQFLIQYYNGEERAKGNILERFSAQQFPDLHSELNLSSLELGDSALYFCASSVAGGREETQYFGPGTRLLVL.

This chain joins TRBV2 and TRBJ1-5, with 8 bases aligning to TRBD1. The CDR3 is 17 residues long. V dropped 6 bases and J dropped 0; count of bases not matched to a gene: 10. Germline values: CDR1 SNHLY, CDR2 FYNNEI. The chain's CDR3 is CASRGGQGANSNQPQHF. The CDR3 coding sequence is TGTGCCAGCAGAGGAGGGCAGGGGGCTAATAGCAATCAGCCCCAGCATTTT.

The V and J genes are TRBV25-1 and TRBJ2-1, with a tentative D call TRBD2 (7 bases). The V and J ends lost 6 bases and 0 bases respectively, with 18 bases between them. Germline V gives CDR1 MGHDK, CDR2 SYGVNS. This CDR3 is 17 amino acids long. The CDR3 DNA is TGTGCCAGCAGCCCCAGAGGGGGGGAAGACTCCTACAATGAGCAGTTCTTC. It translates to CASSPRGGEDSYNEQFF.

This sequence joins TRBV13 and TRBJ1-2, with 10 bases lining up with TRBD1. Unmatched junction bases numbered 10, after V lost 5 bases and J lost 4 bases. This CDR3 is 16 amino acids long. Per the germline V gene, CDR1 is PRHDT and CDR2 is FYEKMQ (reference sequence). The CDR3 bases are TGTGCCAGCAGCCTTGTGACAGGGGGCGGGATCTATGGCTACACCTTC. Encoded protein: CASSLVTGGGIYGYTF.

CDR3 residues: CASSHGTEDEQYF. The DNA of the CDR3 is TGCGCCAGCAGCCACGGGACAGAGGACGAGCAGTACTTC. The rearrangement joins TRBV4-3 to TRBJ2-7; TRBD1 matches 7 bases. In germline, CDR1 is LGHNA, CDR2 YSLEER. Germline trimming cut 3 bases from V and 5 bases from J; bases unmatched to any gene: 4. This CDR3 comprises 13 residues.